These T cell receptor beta chains were read from a single sample in a study of blood T cell repertoires in COVID-19. Repertoires were generated with immunoSEQ multiplex PCR, while TCRdb's copy carries only in-frame clones and drops some. The table records about 330,000 clones, around nine tenths of them present only once. Sequenced sample: peripheral blood. Every receptor here comes from a woman between 50 and 59 years old with active or convalescent COVID-19. Each CDR3 is given with its conserved first and last residue. The order of the fields is CDR3 DNA, CDR3 protein, V gene, J gene, D gene, clone size. D genes are given only for firm matches. Expanded clones are given a class, and other clones once, few, many or no size at all.

DNA: TGTGCCAGCAGCCCGGGACAGGGGACGCGGACCCCGTCGGGGACTGAAGCTTTCTTT
CDR3: CASSPGQGTRTPSGTEAFF
V: TRBV14
J: TRBJ1-1
D: TRBD1
size: NA

DNA: TGTGCCAGCAGCCCCCAGGGCGCAGGGCTCGTAGGCTACACCTTC
CDR3: CASSPQGAGLVGYTF
V: TRBV7-9
J: TRBJ1-2
D: NA
size: NA

DNA: TGTGCCAGCTCACCAGTCGGGGGCAATCAGCCCCAGCATTTT
CDR3: CASSPVGGNQPQHF
V: TRBV18
J: TRBJ1-5
D: NA
size: NA

DNA: TGTGCCTGGAGTAAAGGGTCGGGACAGGGCTACGAGCAGTACTTC
CDR3: CAWSKGSGQGYEQYF
V: TRBV30
J: TRBJ2-7
D: TRBD1
size: NA

DNA: TGTGCCAGCAGCTTGGCAGGGCTGGACGAGCAGTACTTC
CDR3: CASSLAGLDEQYF
V: TRBV5-4
J: TRBJ2-7
D: NA
size: NA

DNA: TGTGCCAGCAGCCGGGCCAGTTCAGGGGAGAGGTCACCCCTCCACTTT
CDR3: CASSRASSGERSPLHF
V: TRBV14
J: TRBJ1-6
D: NA
size: NA

DNA: TGTGCCAGCAGCGCCGCTAGCGGTCCCTACGAGCAGTACTTC
CDR3: CASSAASGPYEQYF
V: TRBV9
J: TRBJ2-7
D: TRBD2
size: once

DNA: TGTGCCAGCAGCTTATTGGAGACGCAGTATTTT
CDR3: CASSLLETQYF
V: TRBV7-8
J: TRBJ2-3
D: NA
size: NA

DNA: TGCAGCGTTGTAGGGACAGGATTCAAAAACATTCAGTACTTC
CDR3: CSVVGTGFKNIQYF
V: TRBV29-1
J: TRBJ2-4
D: TRBD1
size: NA

DNA: TGTGCCAGCAGCGGCTTGGGCACAGATACGCAGTATTTT
CDR3: CASSGLGTDTQYF
V: TRBV7-3
J: TRBJ2-3
D: NA
size: once

DNA: TGTGCCAGCAGTGGGGACTGGGCAGCCCCCTCATATGGCTACACCTTC
CDR3: CASSGDWAAPSYGYTF
V: TRBV2
J: TRBJ1-2
D: NA
size: NA

DNA: TGTGCCAGCAGCTTAACACGAACTAATGAAAAACTGTTTTTT
CDR3: CASSLTRTNEKLFF
V: TRBV7-2
J: TRBJ1-4
D: NA
size: NA

DNA: TGTGCCAGCAGCCTAGGACAGGGGAATTATGGCTACACCTTC
CDR3: CASSLGQGNYGYTF
V: TRBV5-5
J: TRBJ1-2
D: TRBD1
size: NA

DNA: TGTGCCAGCAGTTTAGCATTGGCACAGGGATTCGCTTTCTTT
CDR3: CASSLALAQGFAFF
V: TRBV28
J: TRBJ1-1
D: NA
size: NA

DNA: TGTGCTAGTGGAACCGGACAGGGACAAGCTTTCTTT
CDR3: CASGTGQGQAFF
V: TRBV12-5
J: TRBJ1-1
D: TRBD1
size: NA

DNA: TGTGCCAGCAGCGTAAAGGGGGCTACCTCACCCCTCCACTTT
CDR3: CASSVKGATSPLHF
V: TRBV9
J: TRBJ1-6
D: TRBD1
size: NA

DNA: TGCAGCGTTGAATTCCCGGGACAGGGGGCGTGGGAGCAGTACTTC
CDR3: CSVEFPGQGAWEQYF
V: TRBV29-1
J: TRBJ2-7
D: TRBD1
size: few

DNA: TGTGCCAGCAAGGGGACACCCACATATGGCTACACCTTC
CDR3: CASKGTPTYGYTF
V: TRBV12-3/TRBV12-4
J: TRBJ1-2
D: NA
size: NA

DNA: TGCAGCGTTAGGGACAGCTCCAACAATCAGCCCCAGCATTTT
CDR3: CSVRDSSNNQPQHF
V: TRBV29-1
J: TRBJ1-5
D: TRBD1
size: NA

DNA: TGTGCCAGCAGTTTATCGATAGGGAGAGGCACTGAAGCTTTCTTT
CDR3: CASSLSIGRGTEAFF
V: TRBV27
J: TRBJ1-1
D: NA
size: NA

DNA: TGTGCCAGCAGCCGCGGACAGTCCTATGGCTACACCTTC
CDR3: CASSRGQSYGYTF
V: TRBV28
J: TRBJ1-2
D: NA
size: NA

DNA: TGCGCCAGCAGCTCAGGGGGCTTGATGGAGACCCAGTACTTC
CDR3: CASSSGGLMETQYF
V: TRBV5-1
J: TRBJ2-5
D: TRBD1
size: NA

DNA: TGTGCCAGCAGCCCATCTTTCGGGGACTTTAACACAGATACGCAGTATTTT
CDR3: CASSPSFGDFNTDTQYF
V: TRBV27
J: TRBJ2-3
D: NA
size: NA

DNA: TGCAGCGCCTCCGGGACAGGGGGCGGAAACACCATATATTTT
CDR3: CSASGTGGGNTIYF
V: TRBV29-1
J: TRBJ1-3
D: TRBD1
size: NA

DNA: TGTGCCAGCAGACATACAGGGTCAGCCCAGAATGAAAAACTGTTTTTT
CDR3: CASRHTGSAQNEKLFF
V: TRBV4-2
J: TRBJ1-4
D: NA
size: NA

DNA: TGTGCCAGCAGTGCGGGGGTCAAGCCCCAGCATTTT
CDR3: CASSAGVKPQHF
V: TRBV2
J: TRBJ1-5
D: NA
size: few

DNA: TGCAGCGTGGAGGGGACTACCAAAAACATTCAGTACTTC
CDR3: CSVEGTTKNIQYF
V: TRBV29-1
J: TRBJ2-4
D: TRBD2
size: NA

DNA: TGTGCCAGTAGTATAGGTTTCGCCCGGACTGGCGGGACCTACAATGAGCAGTTCTTC
CDR3: CASSIGFARTGGTYNEQFF
V: TRBV19
J: TRBJ2-1
D: NA
size: NA

DNA: TGTGCCAGCAGTCCCACAACGACACTTACGCAGTATTTT
CDR3: CASSPTTTLTQYF
V: TRBV11-3
J: TRBJ2-3
D: NA
size: once

DNA: TGTGCCACCAGCAGAGACCAGGGAAGATATGGCTACACCTTC
CDR3: CATSRDQGRYGYTF
V: TRBV15
J: TRBJ1-2
D: NA
size: NA

DNA: TGTGCCAGCAGATCCAGCTCTGGAAACACCATATATTTT
CDR3: CASRSSSGNTIYF
V: TRBV9
J: TRBJ1-3
D: NA
size: NA

DNA: TGTGCCTGGAGCCTTGGAGGGGGCTTGGGCACTGAAGCTTTCTTT
CDR3: CAWSLGGGLGTEAFF
V: TRBV30
J: TRBJ1-1
D: TRBD1
size: NA

DNA: TGTGCCACCAACTCAGGTGTAGCTTTCTTT
CDR3: CATNSGVAFF
V: TRBV25-1
J: TRBJ1-1
D: NA
size: NA

DNA: TGCGCCAGCAGCCAAGGACTAGCGGTCTACGAGCAGTACTTC
CDR3: CASSQGLAVYEQYF
V: TRBV4-1
J: TRBJ2-7
D: TRBD2
size: NA

DNA: TGTGCCAGCTCACCATCGCTAGCGGGTCCTTCCACAGATACGCAGTATTTT
CDR3: CASSPSLAGPSTDTQYF
V: TRBV18
J: TRBJ2-3
D: TRBD2
size: NA

DNA: TGTGCCAGCAGCTTAGCCCTAGCGGGGGGGCCTGCGACAGATACGCAGTATTTT
CDR3: CASSLALAGGPATDTQYF
V: TRBV7-2
J: TRBJ2-3
D: TRBD2
size: NA

DNA: TGCGCCAGCAGCCAATTCTCAGGGTGGGACACCGGGGAGCTGTTTTTT
CDR3: CASSQFSGWDTGELFF
V: TRBV4-3
J: TRBJ2-2
D: NA
size: NA

DNA: TGTGCCAGCAGTTGGACAGGGGAGCACGAGCAGTACTTC
CDR3: CASSWTGEHEQYF
V: TRBV12-3/TRBV12-4
J: TRBJ2-7
D: TRBD1
size: NA

DNA: TGTGCCAGCAGTTTGTTCCAGTATGGCTACACCTTC
CDR3: CASSLFQYGYTF
V: TRBV28
J: TRBJ1-2
D: NA
size: NA

DNA: TGTGCCAGCAGCTTCGGTGAAAAACTGTTTTTT
CDR3: CASSFGEKLFF
V: TRBV7-6
J: TRBJ1-4
D: NA
size: NA